These T cell receptor beta chains were read from a single sample in a study of T cells in Graves' hyperthyroidism and ophthalmopathy. TCRdb recomputed calls from the multiplex PCR reads with MiXCR, one row per CDR3 protein. The sample includes hundreds of thousands of distinct CDR3 sequences, just under 45% of them seen just once. The specimen was peripheral blood or thyroid tissue (not recorded which). These receptors were obtained from an adult man with Graves' disease, either hyperthyroidism or ophthalmopathy (not recorded which). Both conserved end residues are part of each CDR3. The order of the fields is V gene, J gene, D gene, clone size, CDR3 DNA, CDR3 protein. D genes are given only for firm matches. Only some rows state a clone size, as once, few, many or a class for expanded clones.

V: TRBV6-1
J: TRBJ2-7
D: NA
size: NA
DNA: TGTGCCAGCAGTGAATATATGGCGGCCTCCTACGAGCAGTACTTC
CDR3: CASSEYMAASYEQYF

V: TRBV3-1
J: TRBJ1-2
D: NA
size: many
DNA: TGTGCCAGCAGCCACAGGGATGGCTACACCTTC
CDR3: CASSHRDGYTF

V: TRBV12-3/TRBV12-4
J: TRBJ1-2
D: NA
size: many
DNA: TGCGCCAGCAGTGAGACCGGGGGCTATGGCTACACCTTC
CDR3: CASSETGGYGYTF

V: TRBV7-8
J: TRBJ1-6
D: NA
size: NA
DNA: TGTGCCAGCAGCTTAGCAACCGGGACACACTATAGTTCACCCCTCCACTTT
CDR3: CASSLATGTHYSSPLHF

V: TRBV12-3/TRBV12-4
J: TRBJ1-5
D: NA
size: NA
DNA: TGTGCCAGCAGTTTATTTGCACAGGGCAACCAGCCCCAGCATTTT
CDR3: CASSLFAQGNQPQHF

V: TRBV10-2
J: TRBJ2-2
D: NA
size: few
DNA: TGCGCCAGCAGTAGATTACTCGAGAGCCAGAGAGGGGAGCTGTTTTTT
CDR3: CASSRLLESQRGELFF

V: TRBV29-1
J: TRBJ2-7
D: NA
size: many
DNA: TGCAGCGTTGAATCTTCGGCTTACGAGCAGTACTTC
CDR3: CSVESSAYEQYF

V: TRBV20-1
J: TRBJ2-7
D: NA
size: few
DNA: TGCAGTGCTAGAGACGGACAGAGATTTAACGAGCAGTACTTC
CDR3: CSARDGQRFNEQYF

V: TRBV10-3
J: TRBJ2-5
D: NA
size: NA
DNA: TGTGCCATCAGTGAGAGGGGCCTAGGGGGAGCGGAGACCCAGTACTTC
CDR3: CAISERGLGGAETQYF

V: TRBV2
J: TRBJ1-4
D: TRBD1
size: NA
DNA: TGTGCCAGGCCCGCAGGGGGCTCTAATGAAAAACTGTTTTTT
CDR3: CARPAGGSNEKLFF

V: TRBV29-1
J: TRBJ1-1
D: NA
size: NA
DNA: TGCAGCGTTGGCGTGGGGATGACTGAAGCTTTCTTT
CDR3: CSVGVGMTEAFF

V: TRBV24-1
J: TRBJ1-2
D: TRBD1
size: NA
DNA: TGTGCCACCAGCTCACCAGACAGGGGCTATGGCTACACCTTC
CDR3: CATSSPDRGYGYTF

V: TRBV29-1
J: TRBJ1-2
D: NA
size: NA
DNA: TGCAGCGTCGGAAGGCACGGACCCAACTATGGCTACACCTTC
CDR3: CSVGRHGPNYGYTF

V: TRBV2
J: TRBJ1-2
D: TRBD1
size: NA
DNA: TGTGCCAGCACTCGTCCGGGACAGATTAACTATGGCTACACCTTC
CDR3: CASTRPGQINYGYTF

V: TRBV27
J: TRBJ1-6
D: TRBD1
size: NA
DNA: TGTGCCAGCAGTCAGATCCGGGACAGCAATTCACCCCTCCACTTT
CDR3: CASSQIRDSNSPLHF

V: TRBV20-1
J: TRBJ2-5
D: NA
size: NA
DNA: TGCAGTGCTAAGGCGGGGCGGGGAGTGACCCAGTACTTC
CDR3: CSAKAGRGVTQYF

V: TRBV10-3
J: TRBJ1-1
D: NA
size: many
DNA: TGTGCCATCAGTGGGACCGCCACTGAAGCTTTCTTT
CDR3: CAISGTATEAFF

V: TRBV6-1
J: TRBJ1-2
D: NA
size: few
DNA: TGTGCCAGCAGTGAAGAGGTTAGGGGATATGGCTACACCTTC
CDR3: CASSEEVRGYGYTF

V: TRBV5-1
J: TRBJ2-7
D: TRBD2
size: many
DNA: TGCGCCAGCAGCTTAGGGACTAGCGGGAGTGAGCAGTACTTC
CDR3: CASSLGTSGSEQYF

V: TRBV7-9
J: TRBJ2-2
D: NA
size: NA
DNA: TGTGCCAGCAGCATGAGTGGGGAGCTGTTTTTT
CDR3: CASSMSGELFF

V: TRBV14
J: TRBJ1-1
D: NA
size: few
DNA: TGTGCCAGCAGCCCCCAAGGTAGTAAGGGAGGGTTGAACACTGAAGCTTTCTTT
CDR3: CASSPQGSKGGLNTEAFF

V: TRBV12-3/TRBV12-4
J: TRBJ1-5
D: NA
size: NA
DNA: TGTGCCAGCAGAATCGGACCTCAGCCCCAGCATTTT
CDR3: CASRIGPQPQHF

V: TRBV6-2/TRBV6-3
J: TRBJ2-7
D: NA
size: NA
DNA: TGTGCCAGCAGTTACCAAAGGGAGATCCCCTACGAGCAGTACTTC
CDR3: CASSYQREIPYEQYF

V: TRBV10-2
J: TRBJ2-7
D: NA
size: NA
DNA: TGCGCGATCGACAGAACCCGCGAGCAGTACTTC
CDR3: CAIDRTREQYF

V: TRBV29-1
J: TRBJ1-5
D: NA
size: NA
DNA: TGCAGCGTGGGGTCGACAAAGGATCAGCCCCAGCATTTT
CDR3: CSVGSTKDQPQHF

V: TRBV11-2
J: TRBJ1-1
D: TRBD1
size: NA
DNA: TGTGCCAGCAGCCCAAGGGACAGACAGGGGGCAAAAACTGAAGCTTTCTTT
CDR3: CASSPRDRQGAKTEAFF

V: TRBV10-3
J: TRBJ1-1
D: TRBD1
size: once
DNA: TGTGCCATCAGTGACACAGGGGGCGGTCTACACACTGAAGCTTTCTTT
CDR3: CAISDTGGGLHTEAFF

V: TRBV18
J: TRBJ1-5
D: NA
size: few
DNA: TGTGCCAGCTCACAACGACAGGCCGACCAGCCCCAGCATTTT
CDR3: CASSQRQADQPQHF

V: TRBV7-2
J: TRBJ1-4
D: TRBD1
size: once
DNA: TGTGCCAGCAGCTTAGAGCCCCCGGGACAGCACCCTCCTAATGAAAAACTGTTTTTT
CDR3: CASSLEPPGQHPPNEKLFF

V: TRBV10-3
J: TRBJ1-2
D: NA
size: NA
DNA: TGTGCCGACTACATGGAACCAGGCTATGGCTACACCTTC
CDR3: CADYMEPGYGYTF

V: TRBV7-2
J: TRBJ2-5
D: NA
size: many
DNA: TGTGCCAGCAGCACACCGGGGACCCAGTACTTC
CDR3: CASSTPGTQYF

V: TRBV7-8
J: TRBJ2-5
D: TRBD1
size: NA
DNA: TGTGCCAGCAGCCAGCGCCACAGGGGAGAGACCCAGTACTTC
CDR3: CASSQRHRGETQYF

V: TRBV29-1
J: TRBJ2-7
D: TRBD2
size: few
DNA: TGCAGCGTCATCTCGGGACTAGGATCCTACGAGCAGTACTTC
CDR3: CSVISGLGSYEQYF

V: TRBV2
J: TRBJ1-6
D: TRBD1
size: NA
DNA: TGTGCCAGCGTTCGTATCGGGACAGAGAATTCACCCCTCCACTTT
CDR3: CASVRIGTENSPLHF

V: TRBV24-1
J: TRBJ1-5
D: TRBD1
size: NA
DNA: TGTGCCACTGGGACAGGGCCCAATCAGCCCCAGCATTTT
CDR3: CATGTGPNQPQHF

V: TRBV12-3/TRBV12-4
J: TRBJ1-2
D: NA
size: NA
DNA: TGTGCCAGCAGTAAAGCTTGGGCGGGCAAGGAAGGCTACACCTTC
CDR3: CASSKAWAGKEGYTF

V: TRBV16
J: TRBJ2-2
D: TRBD2
size: NA
DNA: TGTGCCAGCAGCCAATCCCCCAGTCTAGCGGGGGAGGGAGATCACACCGGGGAGCTGTTTTTT
CDR3: CASSQSPSLAGEGDHTGELFF

V: TRBV5-1
J: TRBJ2-7
D: TRBD2
size: once
DNA: TGCGCCAGCAGCTATGACTCCGGGACTAGCGGGAGGCCCTCCTACGAGCAGTACTTC
CDR3: CASSYDSGTSGRPSYEQYF

V: TRBV5-1
J: TRBJ1-1
D: TRBD1
size: NA
DNA: TGCGCCAGCAGAGACACAGGGGACACCCTGGCTTTCTTT
CDR3: CASRDTGDTLAFF

V: TRBV20-1
J: TRBJ1-1
D: NA
size: NA
DNA: TGCAGTGCTAGAGGAATGAACAGGGTTGGCACTGAAGCTTTCTTT
CDR3: CSARGMNRVGTEAFF

V: TRBV12-5
J: TRBJ1-5
D: NA
size: NA
DNA: TGTGCTAGTGCCTTCGGGGGGGGAAATCAGCCCCAGCATTTT
CDR3: CASAFGGGNQPQHF